A selection of T cell receptor beta chains follows, all from one sample in a study of cytomegalovirus exposure and HLA in healthy donors. TCRdb's copy holds only in-frame clones and misses some; the assay was immunoSEQ multiplex PCR. The profile shows around 140,000 clones, roughly 87% of them singletons. Sequenced material: PBMCs. The receptors shown here come from a woman aged 18 to 35 in good health and CMV-seronegative. CDR3s include the opening cysteine and the closing phenylalanine or tryptophan. The order of the fields is D gene, clone size, V gene, J gene, CDR3 protein, CDR3 DNA. The D gene is left open where the match is weak. Only some rows state a clone size, as once, few, many or a class for expanded clones.

d_gene: .
abundance: once
v_gene: TRBV4-1
j_gene: TRBJ2-1
CDR3aa: CASSQGGAVNEQFF
CDR3nt: TGCGCCAGCAGCCAGGGGGGGGCAGTCAATGAGCAGTTCTTC

d_gene: .
abundance: .
v_gene: TRBV5-1
j_gene: TRBJ1-2
CDR3aa: CASSFGGTYGYTF
CDR3nt: TGCGCCAGCAGCTTTGGGGGCACCTATGGCTACACCTTC

d_gene: TRBD1
abundance: .
v_gene: TRBV5-1
j_gene: TRBJ2-1
CDR3aa: CASSLHLPGQGYDEQFF
CDR3nt: TGCGCCAGCAGCTTACACTTGCCGGGACAGGGATACGATGAGCAGTTCTTC

d_gene: .
abundance: .
v_gene: TRBV19
j_gene: TRBJ1-1
CDR3aa: CASSIGAHTEAFF
CDR3nt: TGTGCCAGTAGTATTGGGGCCCACACTGAAGCTTTCTTT

d_gene: .
abundance: .
v_gene: TRBV21-1
j_gene: TRBJ1-2
CDR3aa: CAMEVEGGYTF
CDR3nt: TGTGCCATGGAGGTGGAGGGCGGCTACACCTTC

d_gene: .
abundance: .
v_gene: TRBV4-1
j_gene: TRBJ1-1
CDR3aa: CASSQDRTEAFF
CDR3nt: TGCGCCAGCAGCCAAGATCGCACTGAAGCTTTCTTT

d_gene: .
abundance: few
v_gene: TRBV19
j_gene: TRBJ1-2
CDR3aa: CASRRDNIYGYTF
CDR3nt: TGTGCCAGTAGGAGGGACAACATCTATGGCTACACCTTC

d_gene: TRBD1
abundance: .
v_gene: TRBV2
j_gene: TRBJ1-6
CDR3aa: CASSEWDRAYNSPLHF
CDR3nt: TGTGCCAGCAGCGAATGGGACAGGGCTTATAATTCACCCCTCCACTTT

d_gene: .
abundance: .
v_gene: TRBV5-1
j_gene: TRBJ2-2
CDR3aa: CASRLGGPDTGELFF
CDR3nt: TGCGCCAGCAGGCTCGGGGGGCCGGATACCGGGGAGCTGTTTTTT

d_gene: .
abundance: .
v_gene: TRBV18
j_gene: TRBJ1-6
CDR3aa: CASSPETGYNSPLHF
CDR3nt: TGTGCCAGCTCACCAGAGACAGGCTATAATTCACCCCTCCACTTT

d_gene: TRBD2
abundance: .
v_gene: TRBV5-1
j_gene: TRBJ2-7
CDR3aa: CASSFIRGQEVAGGIFQQYF
CDR3nt: TGCGCCAGCAGCTTTATCCGGGGACAAGAAGTAGCGGGGGGAATTTTCCAGCAGTACTTC

d_gene: .
abundance: .
v_gene: TRBV9
j_gene: TRBJ1-1
CDR3aa: CASSVGEGDTEAFF
CDR3nt: TGTGCCAGCAGCGTAGGGGAGGGAGACACTGAAGCTTTCTTT

d_gene: TRBD1
abundance: few
v_gene: TRBV2
j_gene: TRBJ1-2
CDR3aa: CASSEALRGTGDYGYTF
CDR3nt: TGTGCCAGCAGTGAAGCGCTTCGTGGGACAGGGGACTATGGCTACACCTTC

d_gene: TRBD1
abundance: .
v_gene: TRBV6-4
j_gene: TRBJ1-2
CDR3aa: CATPQGGANYGYTF
CDR3nt: TGTGCCACCCCGCAGGGGGGAGCTAACTATGGCTACACCTTC

d_gene: TRBD1
abundance: .
v_gene: TRBV19
j_gene: TRBJ1-2
CDR3aa: CASSFDRGFGYTF
CDR3nt: TGTGCCAGTAGTTTCGACAGGGGATTTGGCTACACCTTC

d_gene: TRBD1
abundance: .
v_gene: TRBV7-9
j_gene: TRBJ1-4
CDR3aa: CASSPGQEKLFF
CDR3nt: TGTGCCAGCAGCCCGGGACAGGAAAAACTGTTTTTT

d_gene: .
abundance: once
v_gene: TRBV2
j_gene: TRBJ2-5
CDR3aa: CASSEAPYRGRETQYF
CDR3nt: TGTGCCAGCAGTGAAGCGCCCTATAGAGGGCGAGAGACCCAGTACTTC